This T cell receptor beta chain was captured in a study of blood T cells in healthy people across ages. The use of a sample-barcoded 5' primer and a J-beta primer mix characterized a second PCR of roughly 6 to 12 cycles. TCRdb re-called the 5' RACE reads through MiXCR, storing one row per CDR3 protein. The table includes some 760,000 distinct CDR3 sequences, about 25% detected once. The CDR3 is made up of 15 amino acids. Germline V gene data show CDR1 as DFQATT and CDR2 as SNEGSKA (reference sequence). After removal of 2 bases from V and 4 bases from J, the junction contained 7 bases not matched to a gene. These data were also filed under a second study, of T cells of mothers and their children. Per that paper: The M1S primer of the second PCR added sample barcodes and 2-4 random nucleotides.

The sample comprised blood. The sequence was collected from a boy aged 5-17 years in good health. This chain uses TRBV20-1 with TRBJ2-3; TRBD2 matches at 9 bases. This CDR3 reads CSARNAGGPADTQYF. The CDR3 nucleotides are TGCAGTGCTAGAAACGCGGGGGGGCCCGCAGATACGCAGTATTTT.